This T cell receptor (beta chain) was recorded in a study of blood T cell repertoires in COVID-19. In the study overall: The study counted Cohort 3 donors as recovered given two negative PCRs, clearance, or symptom resolution. Nucleic acid was either cDNA or gDNA, and it came from T cells, B-cell-depleted T cells, or PBMCs.

Method: immunoSEQ multiplex PCR; TCRdb's copy keeps in-frame clones and lacks some. The table has some 190,000 clones, roughly nine tenths seen once; the top ten hold around 25%. This CDR3 has 15 residues. The germline gives CDR1 LNHDA, CDR2 SQIVND (reference sequence). Trimming cost V 2 bases and J 5 bases, with 12 bases left between them. Those who participated ranged in age from roughly 18 to 100 years and resided in under 25 US areas. Sequencing was performed on PBMCs or T cells enriched from blood (not recorded which). The sequence was collected from a woman aged 40 to 49 in a cohort exposed to, infected with or recovered from COVID-19 (not recorded which). V gene TRBV19 combines with J gene TRBJ2-2; D uncertain. CDR3 coding DNA: TGTGCCAGTAGTATAACTCCTAGAGGAACCGGGGAGCTGTTTTTT. The encoded protein is CASSITPRGTGELFF.